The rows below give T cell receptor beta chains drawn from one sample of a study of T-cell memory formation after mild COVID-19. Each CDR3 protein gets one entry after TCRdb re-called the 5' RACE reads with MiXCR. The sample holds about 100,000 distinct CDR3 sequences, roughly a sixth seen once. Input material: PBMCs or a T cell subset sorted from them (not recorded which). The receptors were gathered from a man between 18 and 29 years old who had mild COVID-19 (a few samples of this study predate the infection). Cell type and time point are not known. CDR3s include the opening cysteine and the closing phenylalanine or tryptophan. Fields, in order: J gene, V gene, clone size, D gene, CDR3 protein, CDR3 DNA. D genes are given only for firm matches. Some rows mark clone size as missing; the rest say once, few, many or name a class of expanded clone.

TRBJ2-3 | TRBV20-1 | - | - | CSAEFRGTDTQYF | TGCAGTGCAGAGTTCCGGGGCACAGATACGCAGTATTTT
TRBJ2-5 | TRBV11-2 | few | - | CASSFGAIQETQYF | TGTGCCAGCAGCTTTGGGGCTATTCAAGAGACCCAGTACTTC
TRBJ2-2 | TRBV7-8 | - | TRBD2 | CASSSVAGTNTGELFF | TGTGCCAGCAGCTCGGTAGCGGGGACGAACACCGGGGAGCTGTTTTTT
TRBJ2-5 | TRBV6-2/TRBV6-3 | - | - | CASSFRGIFGYF | TGTGCCAGCAGTTTTCGCGGGATCTTTGGGTACTTC
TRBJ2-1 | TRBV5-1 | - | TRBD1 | CASSPSTGYYNEQFF | TGCGCCAGCAGCCCTTCGACAGGGTACTACAATGAGCAGTTCTTC
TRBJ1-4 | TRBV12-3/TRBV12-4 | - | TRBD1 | CASRWTGLNEKLFF | TGTGCCAGCAGATGGACAGGACTTAATGAAAAACTGTTTTTT
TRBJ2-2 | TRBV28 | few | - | CASSFRTGELFF | TGTGCCAGCAGTTTTCGTACCGGGGAGCTGTTTTTT
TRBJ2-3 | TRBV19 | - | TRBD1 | CASSIGQDTDTQYF | TGTGCCAGTAGTATCGGACAGGACACAGATACGCAGTATTTT
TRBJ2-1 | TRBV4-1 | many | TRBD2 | CASSLWEGISNEQFF | TGCGCCAGCAGCCTATGGGAGGGAATCTCGAATGAGCAGTTCTTC
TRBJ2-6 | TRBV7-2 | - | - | CASSLGGGANVLTF | TGTGCCAGCAGCTTAGGGGGTGGGGCCAACGTCCTGACTTTC
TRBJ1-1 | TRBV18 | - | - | CASSPTEAGAKAFF | TGTGCCAGCTCACCAACTGAGGCCGGGGCTAAAGCTTTCTTT
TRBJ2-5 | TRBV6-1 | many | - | CASSGNGHQETQYF | TGTGCCAGCTCGGGGAATGGGCATCAAGAGACCCAGTACTTC
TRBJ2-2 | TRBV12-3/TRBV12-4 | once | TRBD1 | CASSSQGVKLGGELFF | TGTGCCAGCAGTTCACAGGGGGTTAAGCTTGGCGGGGAGCTGTTTTTT
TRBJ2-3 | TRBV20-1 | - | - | CSAHGGAEADTQYF | TGCAGTGCTCATGGGGGGGCGGAGGCAGATACGCAGTATTTT
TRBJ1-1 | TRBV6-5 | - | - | CASSYRAQGATEAFF | TGTGCCAGCAGTTACAGGGCACAGGGTGCCACTGAAGCTTTCTTT
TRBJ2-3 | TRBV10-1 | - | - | CASSDGLLGTDTQYF | TGCGCCAGCAGTGACGGGCTACTCGGCACAGATACGCAGTATTTT
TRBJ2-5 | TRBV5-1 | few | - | CASSLEGAETQYF | TGCGCCAGCAGCTTGGAAGGGGCGGAGACCCAGTACTTC
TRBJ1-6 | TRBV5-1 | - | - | CASSLSGQHNSPLHF | TGCGCCAGCAGCTTATCCGGACAGCATAATTCACCCCTCCACTTT
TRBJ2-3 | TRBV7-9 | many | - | CASSARAVSKADTQYF | TGTGCCAGCAGCGCTAGAGCGGTCTCTAAGGCAGATACGCAGTATTTT
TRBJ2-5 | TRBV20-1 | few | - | CSASSGQETQYF | TGCAGTGCCAGCAGTGGGCAGGAGACCCAGTACTTC
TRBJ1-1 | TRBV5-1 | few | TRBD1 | CASTLLTGGTEAFF | TGCGCCAGCACCCTTTTGACAGGGGGCACTGAAGCTTTCTTT
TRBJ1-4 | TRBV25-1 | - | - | CASSEGGTPNEKLFF | TGTGCCAGCAGTGAAGGAGGGACCCCGAATGAAAAACTGTTTTTT
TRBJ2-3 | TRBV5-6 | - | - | CASSFRESDTQYF | TGTGCCAGCAGTTTCCGGGAGTCAGATACGCAGTATTTT
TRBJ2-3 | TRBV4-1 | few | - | CASSQAGPAGSNRDTQYF | TGCGCCAGCAGCCAAGCTGGACCGGCAGGCTCTAACAGAGATACGCAGTATTTT
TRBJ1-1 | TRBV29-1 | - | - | CSVHIGGRDTEAFF | TGCAGCGTCCACATTGGAGGGAGGGACACTGAAGCTTTCTTT
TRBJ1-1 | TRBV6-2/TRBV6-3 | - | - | CASTEPEPAEAFF | TGTGCCAGCACCGAACCCGAGCCGGCCGAAGCTTTCTTT
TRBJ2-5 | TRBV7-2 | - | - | CASSPRNWETQYF | TGTGCCAGCAGCCCACGGAATTGGGAGACCCAGTACTTC